This T cell receptor (beta chain) is from a study of human T cells and chemical hapten exposure. Study conclusions and caveats: With DPC sensitization, TCRs exceeding 1 in 1000 frequency showed no change.

Sample time point: pre-sensitization, week 0. Treatment described: therapeutic diphenylcyclopropenone sensitization with weekly scalp DPC. This clonotype was recorded many times. Antigen specificity is unknown. The V end lost 7 bases, the J end lost 4 bases, and 16 bases lay between the germline ends. Germline loops: CDR1 KGHSH, CDR2 LQKENI. This CDR3 is built from 14 residues. TCRdb recomputed calls from the RACE reads with MiXCR, one row per CDR3 protein. The sample includes 350,000 to 400,000 distinct CDR3 sequences, approximately 5% seen only once; the top ten take around 2.6%. The source was whole blood, collected in connection with sensitization to the hapten diphenylcyclopropenone (DPC). This sequence was found in a woman aged 50 to 65 with alopecia areata. Some clones in this sample may be carry-over from other donors' samples. The chain uses TRBV18 and TRBJ1-1; TRBD1 might be the D (6 bases). The DNA for the CDR3 is TGTGCCAGCTGCCCAGGGGCGGGAGGCACTGAAGCTTTCTTT. Translated: CASCPGAGGTEAFF.